The 32 T cell receptor beta chains listed next were all sequenced from one sample in a study of T cell repertoires in cytomegalovirus infection. TCRdb analysed the reads with MiXCR anew, one entry per CDR3 protein. The sample has hundreds of thousands of distinct CDR3 sequences, roughly 24% seen once. Sequencing was done on a sample of CD8+ T cells from PBMCs. All receptors come from a human donor in good health (CMV status not recorded). Some clones in this sample may be carry-over from other donors' samples.

The V call is TRBV14, the J call TRBJ2-7, with D maybe TRBD2 (5 bases). CDR1 SGHDN and CDR2 FVKESK come from the germline V gene. Trimming took off 4 bases at V and 3 bases at J, with 13 bases between the two ends. This CDR3 is 14 amino acids long. CDR3 in amino acids: CASSLVGRSYEQYF. The CDR3 DNA follows: TGTGCCAGCAGCCTTGTGGGGAGAAGCTACGAGCAGTACTTC.

Details on this clonotype: This could be a read error, since a much larger clone is one nucleotide away. No conserved phenylalanine or tryptophan ends this CDR3, so it is likely a read error. The rearrangement links TRBV25-1 to TRBJ1-5; TRBD1 matches at 7 bases. This CDR3 region has 15 residues. The trim removed 2 bases at V and 3 bases at J, leaving 4 bases unmatched. Germline loops: CDR1 MGHDK, CDR2 SYGVNS. The CDR3 loop reads CASSERTGFNQPQHC. For the CDR3, the DNA is TGTGCCAGCAGTGAAAGGACAGGTTTCAATCAGCCCCAGCATTGT.

This clonotype was seen more than once but under ten times. At one end, the junction sequence differs from germline, possibly due to a read error. The V and J genes are TRBV12-3 or TRBV12-4 and TRBJ2-4, with D perhaps assigned TRBD1 or TRBD2 (6 bases each). This CDR3 contains 11 residues. The CDR3 loop is CASSTGGQWSF. The CDR3 DNA reads TGTGCCAGCAGCACCGGGGGACAATGGAGCTTC.

This chain links TRBV23-1 with TRBJ2-2; TRBD1 agrees at 9 bases. TRBV23-1 is annotated as an ORF whose role is uncertain. Trimming at V came to 6 bases and at J to 7 bases, leaving 3 bases not matched to a gene. This CDR3 is 13 amino acids long. This CDR3 is CASRGQGGGELFF. The CDR3 nucleotides read TGCGCCAGCAGGGGACAGGGCGGCGGGGAGCTGTTTTTT.

V gene TRBV6-5 combines with J gene TRBJ1-5, with unresolved D. The CDR3 sequence is 14 residues long. V was clipped by 5 bases and J by 4 bases, with 12 bases between them. Germline V gene lookup returns CDR1 MNHEY and CDR2 SVGAGI. The chain's CDR3 is CASSQYYGNQPQHF. The CDR3 coding sequence is TGTGCCAGCAGTCAATACTATGGAAATCAGCCCCAGCATTTT.

This clonotype was counted at least ten times. The junction and the germline gene differ at one end; a read error may be behind it. The CDR3 loop is CASSYRAGELFF. The CDR3 nucleotides are TGTGCCAGTAGTTACAGGGCCGGGGAGCTGTTTTTT. V gene TRBV6-2 or TRBV6-3 combines with J gene TRBJ2-2; a weak D match, TRBD1 (6 bases). This CDR3 is 12 amino acids long. From germline, CDR1 is MNHEY and CDR2 SVGEGT.

This clonotype was seen ten or more times. The chain links TRBV28 to TRBJ1-5; D is uncertain. The CDR3 loop spans 9 amino acids. CDR1 and CDR2 (germline): MDHEN, SYDVKM. Trimming pared 5 bases from V and 10 bases from J, leaving 3 bases between. Written as DNA, the CDR3 is TGTGCCAGCAGTCCCCCCCAGCATTTT. It specifies CASSPPQHF.

This clonotype has ten or more counts. The chain carries TRBV7-8 and TRBJ2-7, with a possible D match to TRBD2 (5 bases). V gave up 5 bases and J gave up 4 bases, with 18 bases separating them. Germline CDR1 is SGHVS and CDR2 is FQNEAQ. The CDR3 runs to 15 residues. In DNA form, the CDR3 reads TGTGCCAGCAGCCCCGTTCCCGGAGGTGGATACGAGCAGTACGTC. Its translation is CASSPVPGGGYEQYV.

This chain uses TRBV20-1 with TRBJ2-1; maybe TRBD1 (6 bases). The ends were cut back, 6 bases at V and 0 bases at J, with 12 bases in the middle. This CDR3 has 14 amino acids. CDR1 is DFQATT, CDR2 SNEGSKA, per germline (reference sequence). The CDR3 coding sequence is TGCAGTGCCCTCAGACAGGACTCCTACAATGAGCAGTTCTTC. Protein product: CSALRQDSYNEQFF.

This clonotype was counted a few times. The chain couples TRBV19 to TRBJ1-2; 12 bases are a match to TRBD1. V lost 7 bases to trimming and J lost 4 bases; unmatched junction nucleotides: 10. Germline-derived CDR1 and CDR2 are LNHDA and SQIVND (reference sequence). The CDR3 is made up of 16 amino acids. DNA for the CDR3: TGTGCCAGTACGCCGGGACAGGGGGCCCTCTTCTATGGCTACACCTTC. Residues: CASTPGQGALFYGYTF. The whole variable domain, filled in from reference TRBV19 and TRBJ1-2, reads DGGITQSPKYLFRKEGQNVTLSCEQNLNHDAMYWYRQDPGQGLRLIYYSQIVNDFQKGDIAEGYSVSREKKESFPLTVTSAQKNPTAFYLCASTPGQGALFYGYTFGSGTRLTVV.

J is TRBJ1-1 and V is TRBV29-1, with 9 bases lining up with TRBD1. V shed 5 bases, J shed 4 bases, and the junction held 8 bases outside the gene matches. The CDR3 length is 14 residues. Germline V gene lookup returns CDR1 SQVTM and CDR2 ANQGSEA. CDR3 sequence: CSVFLQGAATEAFF. The CDR3 nucleotides read TGCAGCGTTTTTCTACAGGGGGCGGCCACTGAAGCTTTCTTT.

Regarding this clonotype: The germline gene is not matched at one end of the junction; a read error may be the cause. This sequence joins TRBV28 and TRBJ1-1; no clear D. Germline CDR1 is MDHEN and CDR2 is SYDVKM. This CDR3 has 15 residues. The CDR3 bases are TGTGCCAGCAGTTTATGGACGGATATGAACACTGAAGCTCTCTTT. This sequence encodes CASSLWTDMNTEALF.

This chain links TRBV2 with TRBJ2-5; D is uncertain. The CDR3 sequence is 12 residues long. The V end was cut by 1 base, the J end by 7 bases, with 7 bases between. Germline values: CDR1 SNHLY, CDR2 FYNNEI. The CDR3 loop is CASSEGSLTQYF. CDR3 nucleotide sequence: TGTGCCAGCAGTGAAGGCAGTCTGACCCAGTACTTC.

In DNA, the CDR3 is TGTGCCAGCAGCACTAGAAACCTTACCAAGGGAAATTATAACTATGGCTACACCTTC. Translation gives CASSTRNLTKGNYNYGYTF. The genes are TRBV9 and TRBJ1-2; D gene uncertain. CDR1 SGDLS and CDR2 YYNGEE come from the germline V gene. The CDR3 is 19 residues long. Trimming took 4 bases from V and 1 from J, leaving 26 bases between them.

This clonotype showed up just a few times. The CDR3 reads CASKPPVQETQYF. CDR3 coding DNA: TGTGCCAGTAAACCTCCAGTACAAGAGACCCAGTACTTC. The rearrangement uses TRBV28 and TRBJ2-5; D remains ambiguous. Trimming pared 9 bases from V and 2 bases from J, leaving 13 bases between. The CDR3 has 13 amino acids. In germline, CDR1 is MDHEN, CDR2 SYDVKM.

The V gene is TRBV7-9, the J gene TRBJ1-1, with a tentative D call TRBD1 (6 bases). The germline gives CDR1 SEHNR, CDR2 FQNEAQ (reference sequence). This CDR3 region has 15 residues. The ends were cut back, 5 bases at V and 5 bases at J, with 18 bases in the middle. The CDR3 spells CASSGRGGTLTEAFF. CDR3 bases: TGTGCCAGCAGCGGCAGGGGCGGAACCTTGACTGAAGCTTTCTTT.

Comment on this clonotype: This may come from a read error, since a much larger clone is one base off. The rearrangement links TRBV7-9 to TRBJ1-2; no firm D call. The ends were cut back, 4 bases at V and 7 bases at J, with 13 bases in the middle. This CDR3 is built from 13 residues. Germline V gene data show CDR1 as SEHNR and CDR2 as FQNEAQ (reference sequence). The DNA for the CDR3 is TGTGCCAGCAGCTCGTGGAACAGCAGTGGCTACACCTTC. Its translation is CASSSWNSSGYTF. Combining the CDR3 with reference TRBV7-9 and TRBJ1-2 gives the whole variable domain DTGVSQNPRHKITKRGQNVTFRCDPISEHNRLYWYRQTLGQGPEFLTYFQNEAQLEKSRLLSDRFSAERPKGSFSTLEIQRTEQGDSAMYLCASSSWNSSGYTFGSGTRLTVV.

This clonotype was detected a few times. The V and J genes are TRBV5-1 and TRBJ2-1, with D perhaps matching TRBD1 or TRBD2 (6 bases each). The CDR3 has 16 residues. Trimming removed 6 bases at V and 5 bases at J, with 21 bases between. Germline V gene lookup returns CDR1 SGHRS and CDR2 YFSETQ. The CDR3 spells CASNAPKGGGNNEQFF. For the CDR3, the DNA is TGCGCCAGCAATGCCCCAAAGGGGGGCGGAAACAATGAGCAGTTCTTC.

The table lists this clonotype with many counts. The rearrangement uses TRBV23-1 and TRBJ2-3; 7 positions agree with TRBD1. TRBV23-1 counts as an open reading frame of uncertain function. This CDR3 contains 16 residues. V trimming: 6 bases; J trimming: 6 bases; junction bases outside the gene matches: 15. CDR3 sequence reads: CASSHLPTQQGDTQYF. The DNA of the CDR3 is TGCGCCAGCAGCCACCTCCCGACGCAACAGGGGGATACGCAGTATTTT.

This clonotype occurred a few times. The V gene is TRBV27, the J gene TRBJ2-3, with D perhaps TRBD1 (6 bases). This CDR3 region has 15 residues. The ends were cut back, 3 bases at V and 6 bases at J, with 16 bases in the middle. Germline assignment: CDR1 MNHEY and CDR2 SMNVEV (reference sequence). The CDR3 loop reads CASSFFAGQIDTQYF. The CDR3 DNA sequence: TGTGCCAGCAGTTTCTTCGCCGGACAGATTGATACGCAGTATTTT.

This clonotype was counted at least ten times. The chain joins TRBV7-4 to TRBJ2-2; TRBD1 aligns across 7 bases. CDR3 length equals 14 residues. Germline-derived CDR1 and CDR2 are SGHVT and SQSDAQ. Trimming took 5 bases from V and 3 from J; bases not matched to a gene: 3. The CDR3 here is CASSTTGDTGELFF. CDR3 nucleotides: TGTGCCAGCAGCACCACAGGGGACACCGGGGAGCTGTTTTTT.

This chain uses TRBV10-3 with TRBJ2-2, with D possibly TRBD1 on 7 matching bases. Germline loops: CDR1 ENHRY, CDR2 SYGVKD. The V gene lost 6 bases and the J gene lost 1 base, with 24 bases spanning the gap. This CDR3 comprises 19 residues. This CDR3 is CAIRLQSVRGAVNTGELFF. The CDR3 DNA sequence: TGTGCCATCAGACTCCAAAGCGTCAGGGGGGCCGTGAACACCGGGGAGCTGTTTTTT.

The V and J genes are TRBV15 and TRBJ2-7, with a weak D call TRBD1 (5 bases). Trimming shortened V by 11 bases and J by 3 bases, and 14 bases separated the two germline ends. Germline values: CDR1 LNHNV, CDR2 YYDKDF (reference sequence). This CDR3 has 12 amino acids. The CDR3 region is CAVVDKDYEQYF. CDR3 nucleotide sequence: TGTGCCGTCGTGGACAAAGACTACGAGCAGTACTTC.

This clonotype was observed a few times. This chain connects TRBV6-5 to TRBJ1-6; TRBD1 might be the D (5 bases). The CDR3 runs 15 residues. The germline gives CDR1 MNHEY, CDR2 SVGAGI. V lost 0 bases and J 9 bases, leaving 12 bases between the germline ends. The chain's CDR3 is CASSYSSGGGSPLHF. CDR3 nucleotides: TGTGCCAGCAGTTACTCTAGTGGGGGTGGTTCACCCCTCCACTTT.

Turning to this clonotype: A much larger clone lies one base from this, so it may be a read error. The chain recombines TRBV6-1 with TRBJ2-5; D is unclear. Germline loops: CDR1 MNHNS, CDR2 SASEGT. The V gene lost 4 bases and the J gene lost 0 bases, with 9 bases spanning the gap. The CDR3 sequence is 14 residues long. The CDR3 coding sequence is TGTGCCAGCAGTGTTTGGACCGACCAAGAGACCCAGTACTTC. The encoded protein is CASSVWTDQETQYF.

This chain uses TRBV12-3 or TRBV12-4 with TRBJ2-5; D not resolved. V was trimmed by 6 bases and J by 1 base, leaving 15 bases between them. The CDR3 is 15 amino acids. Here the CDR3 reads CASSQGPYPQETQYF. CDR3 nucleotides: TGTGCCAGCAGCCAAGGACCCTACCCCCAAGAGACCCAGTACTTC.

This clonotype has only a few counts. V usage is TRBV5-6 and J usage is TRBJ1-6; no clear D. The V end was cut by 4 bases, the J end by 0 bases, with 11 bases between. Germline CDR1 and CDR2: SGHDT and YYEEEE. This CDR3 region has 16 residues. As DNA, the CDR3 is TGTGCCAGCAGCGACGGGCAGACCTCCTATAATTCACCCCTCCACTTT. This translates into CASSDGQTSYNSPLHF.

A few counts support this clonotype. The V call is TRBV20-1, the J call TRBJ2-7; D might be TRBD2 (5 bases). V lost 6 bases to trimming and J lost 2 bases, with 14 bases between them. Germline CDR1 DFQATT, CDR2 SNEGSKA (reference sequence). This CDR3 region has 13 residues. This CDR3 is CSALGGGTYEQYV. CDR3 sequence (DNA): TGCAGTGCCCTAGGAGGCGGAACCTACGAGCAGTACGTC.

The genes are TRBV4-1 and TRBJ2-5, with 8 bases identical to TRBD2. Germline trimming cut 2 bases from V and 3 bases from J; bases unmatched to any gene: 14. Germline V gene lookup returns CDR1 MGHRA and CDR2 YSYEKL. The CDR3 contains 18 residues. The CDR3 region is CASSQITIGGGTKETQYF. For the CDR3, the DNA is TGCGCCAGCAGCCAAATAACTATCGGGGGGGGTACCAAAGAGACCCAGTACTTC.

This sequence joins TRBV20-1 and TRBJ2-7, with D possibly TRBD2 on 5 matching bases. This CDR3 comprises 13 residues. V shed 6 bases and J shed 0 bases, with 12 bases lying between them. Germline V lookup: CDR1 DFQATT, CDR2 SNEGSKA (reference sequence). CDR3 DNA: TGCAGTGCCACAACTACTAGCTCCTACGAGCAGTACGTC. Its translation is CSATTTSSYEQYV.

The sample holds a few counts of this clonotype. This chain links TRBV2 with TRBJ1-1; D possibly corresponds to TRBD1 (6 bases). The germline gives CDR1 SNHLY, CDR2 FYNNEI. Trimming left V 9 bases short and J 4 bases short, with 21 bases between. CDR3 size: 15 residues. The CDR3 region is CASEGHGSVGTEAFF. The CDR3 nucleotides are TGTGCCAGTGAGGGACACGGATCCGTGGGCACTGAAGCTTTCTTT.

The rearrangement uses TRBV29-1 and TRBJ2-1; D not resolved. CDR3 length: 11 residues. Germline V CDR1 and CDR2: SQVTM, ANQGSEA. Trimming stripped 8 bases from V and 6 bases from J, with 11 bases between. The CDR3 sequence: CSPRSRNEQFF. The CDR3 DNA sequence: TGCAGCCCCCGAAGTCGCAATGAGCAGTTCTTC.